This TCR beta chain was recorded in a study of beta chain features in type 1 diabetes. The germline V gene encodes CDR1 WSHSY and CDR2 SAAADI. This CDR3 region has 15 residues. V shed 0 bases, J shed 10 bases, and the junction held 4 bases outside the gene matches. The isolated RNA, all of it, was reverse transcribed, so expressed TCRB transcripts were what got sequenced. This table comes from immunoSEQ multiplex PCR, and its TCRdb copy is limited to in-frame clones, with some not included. This sample has 200,000 to 300,000 clones, with about 26% found just once. The specimen was central memory CD4+ T cells from blood. The sequence derives from a man aged 25-45 years in good health. The chain is built from TRBV10-2 and TRBJ2-1, with 12 bases identical to TRBD2. CDR3 in amino acids: CASSESRTSGAEQFF. The CDR3 coding sequence is TGCGCCAGCAGTGAGTCGAGGACTAGCGGGGCCGAGCAGTTCTTC.